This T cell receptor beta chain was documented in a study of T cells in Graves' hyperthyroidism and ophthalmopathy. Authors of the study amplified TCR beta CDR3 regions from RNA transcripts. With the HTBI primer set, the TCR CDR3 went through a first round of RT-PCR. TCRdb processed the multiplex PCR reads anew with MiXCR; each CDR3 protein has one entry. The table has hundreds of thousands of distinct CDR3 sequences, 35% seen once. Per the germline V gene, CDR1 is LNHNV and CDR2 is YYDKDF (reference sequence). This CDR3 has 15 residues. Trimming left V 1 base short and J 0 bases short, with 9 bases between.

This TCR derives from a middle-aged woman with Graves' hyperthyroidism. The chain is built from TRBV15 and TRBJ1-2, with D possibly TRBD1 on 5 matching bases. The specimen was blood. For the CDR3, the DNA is TGTGCCACCAGCAGAGCAGGGACTACTAACTATGGCTACACCTTC. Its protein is CATSRAGTTNYGYTF.